The clone carrying this T cell receptor (beta chain) turned up a few times. Its antigen is unknown. These data originate in a study of graft-versus-host responses after intestinal transplantation. Whole-study context: Transplants given to recipients were multivisceral, liver-intestinal, or isolated intestinal.

V gave up 1 base and J gave up 10 bases, with 8 bases separating them. In germline, CDR1 is SEHNR, CDR2 FQNEAQ (reference sequence). The CDR3 extends over 12 amino acids. Using immunoSEQ multiplex PCR, the repertoire was profiled, and TCRdb retains in-frame clones only, with some absent. The sample holds tens of thousands of clones, about 91% seen once. The V call is TRBV7-9, the J call TRBJ1-3; D unresolved. Sequences were derived from unstimulated CD8+ T cells sorted from spleen or lymph node cells, sampled before transplant. The sequence derives from a human donor who was the organ donor for an intestinal transplant. CDR3 region: CASSLGPFTIYF. The CDR3 coding sequence is TGTGCCAGCAGCTTAGGCCCATTTACCATATATTTT.